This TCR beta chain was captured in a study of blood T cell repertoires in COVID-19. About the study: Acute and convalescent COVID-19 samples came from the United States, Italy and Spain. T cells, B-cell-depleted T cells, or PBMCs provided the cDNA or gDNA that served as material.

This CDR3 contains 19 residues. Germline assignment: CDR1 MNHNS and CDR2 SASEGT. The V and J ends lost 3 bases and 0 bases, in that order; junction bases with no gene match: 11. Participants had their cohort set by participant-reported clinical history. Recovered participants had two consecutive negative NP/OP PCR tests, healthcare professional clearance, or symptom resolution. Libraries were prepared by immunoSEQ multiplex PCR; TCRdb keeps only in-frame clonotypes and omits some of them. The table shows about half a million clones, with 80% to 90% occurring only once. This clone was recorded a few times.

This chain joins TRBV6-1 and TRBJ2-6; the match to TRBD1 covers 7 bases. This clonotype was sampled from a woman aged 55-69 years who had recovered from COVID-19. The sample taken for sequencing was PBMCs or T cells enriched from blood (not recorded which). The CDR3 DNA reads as TGTGCCAGCAGTGACCTGAACAGGGGCGCCTACTCTGGGGCCAACGTCCTGACTTTC. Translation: CASSDLNRGAYSGANVLTF.